This T cell receptor (beta chain) was captured by sequencing in a study of cytomegalovirus exposure and HLA in healthy donors. Overall study results and limits: When presence/absence was analysed, sequencing depth was taken to be roughly uniform across donors.

PCR primers comprised 60 Vbeta and 13 Jbeta primers. Per the authors' pipeline: Around 11 million shared chains were among the roughly 78 million unique TCR beta chains that a later analysis counted. Profiled with immunoSEQ multiplex PCR; TCRdb holds only in-frame clones, not every one. V and J calls and clone size follow that table, whereas D and trimming were derived from the DNA. Of under 150,000 clones in the sample, roughly 80% were seen once. The ends lost 0 bases at V and 7 bases at J; junction bases unmatched: 3. Germline CDR1 reads MGHDK; CDR2 reads SYGVNS. The CDR3 spans 14 residues. A remark on this clone: Antigen: not known.

Sequencing was done on a sample of PBMCs. The sequence came from a woman aged 40-49 years in good health and CMV-seropositive. This rearrangement joins TRBV25-1 to TRBJ1-5, with 7 bases aligning to TRBD1. The CDR3 region is CASSEYAGGQPQHF. CDR3 nucleotides: TGTGCCAGCAGTGAATATGCAGGGGGGCAGCCCCAGCATTTT.